The 24 T cell receptor beta chains listed next were all sequenced from one sample in a study of HIV-infected children after antiretroviral therapy interruption. Specified treatment: PENTA 11 planned treatment interruption arm or continuous ART arm. The TCR library was built from RNA with a 3' RACE protocol and unique molecular identifiers. TCRdb re-called the 3' RACE reads through MiXCR, storing one row per CDR3 protein. Of about 89,000 distinct CDR3 sequences in the sample, about 7.2% were seen once. The source was CD45RA+ CD4+ T cells from PBMCs, pooled from several time points, collected from a donor given antiretroviral therapy, either interrupted or continuous. Subset given: naive CD4+ CD45RA+ CD45RO- T cells. These receptor sequences come from a pool of human donors with HIV.

This clonotype was observed a few times. The chain is built from TRBV6-6 and TRBJ2-4, with a tentative D call TRBD2 (5 bases). Germline CDR1 MNHNY, CDR2 SVGAGI (reference sequence). The V end was cut by 7 bases, the J end by 15 bases, with 16 bases between. The CDR3 has 11 amino acids. CDR3 protein: CASTNDGLPYF. The CDR3 nucleotides are TGTGCCAGCACCAATGACGGACTCCCGTACTTC.

This clonotype occurred many times. This chain connects TRBV10-3 to TRBJ1-1, with 7 bases that match TRBD1. The ends lost 6 bases at V and 4 bases at J; junction bases unmatched: 14. From germline, CDR1 is ENHRY and CDR2 SYGVKD. CDR3 size: 16 residues. The CDR3 reads CAISHYTRQGPTEAFF. The CDR3, as DNA: TGTGCCATCAGCCATTACACGAGACAGGGACCCACTGAAGCTTTCTTT.

There are many counts of this clonotype. In DNA, the CDR3 is TGTGCCAGCAGCTCCAACCCGGGACTAGGGTACGAGCAGTACTTC. Translation gives CASSSNPGLGYEQYF. The chain combines TRBV7-3 with TRBJ2-7; TRBD2 matches 8 bases. The trim removed 4 bases at V and 4 bases at J, leaving 9 bases unmatched. CDR1 SGHTA and CDR2 FQGTGA come from the germline V gene. This CDR3 region has 15 residues.

This clonotype was seen only a few times. This chain links TRBV20-1 with TRBJ2-5; 7 nucleotides agree with TRBD1. The V and J ends lost 1 base and 2 bases, in that order; junction bases with no gene match: 13. The CDR3 is made up of 17 amino acids. Germline CDR1 DFQATT, CDR2 SNEGSKA (reference sequence). This CDR3 reads CSARGGGRGSWQETQYF. DNA for the CDR3: TGCAGTGCTAGAGGAGGGGGCAGGGGGAGTTGGCAAGAGACCCAGTACTTC.

This clonotype was counted ten times or more. V and J are TRBV7-6 and TRBJ2-1; D is possibly TRBD2 (6 bases). Trimming shortened V by 5 bases and J by 1 base, and 15 bases separated the two germline ends. Per germline, CDR1 SGHVS and CDR2 FNYEAQ. CDR3 size: 16 residues. CDR3 residues: CASSPLGGSSYNEQFF. CDR3 in DNA: TGTGCCAGCAGCCCACTCGGGGGTTCTTCCTACAATGAGCAGTTCTTC.

This clonotype was picked up many times. This rearrangement joins TRBV20-1 to TRBJ2-1; 7 bases align to TRBD2. The CDR3 has 13 amino acids. Trimming removed 3 bases from V and 5 bases from J; junction bases left unmatched: 4. CDR1 is DFQATT, CDR2 SNEGSKA, per germline (reference sequence). In DNA, the CDR3 is TGCAGTGCTAGCGGGAGGTTCCACAATGAGCAGTTCTTC. Amino acid sequence: CSASGRFHNEQFF.

This clonotype was counted many times. The chain combines TRBV20-1 with TRBJ1-1, with D possibly matching TRBD1 (5 bases). There are 14 residues in the CDR3. The germline CDR1 and CDR2 sequences are DFQATT and SNEGSKA (reference sequence). Trimming removed 2 bases from V and 0 bases from J, with 10 bases in between. The CDR3 DNA is TGCAGTGCTAGACACGGGGGGGTGAACACTGAAGCTTTCTTT. As protein: CSARHGGVNTEAFF.

In this sample, this clonotype turned up a few times. The V call is TRBV6-6, the J call TRBJ1-2; TRBD1 matches 10 bases. Per the germline V gene, CDR1 is MNHNY and CDR2 is SVGAGI (reference sequence). The CDR3 is 15 amino acids. V dropped 4 bases and J dropped 6; count of bases not matched to a gene: 8. The CDR3 sequence is CASSSPDRGHHGYTF. CDR3 bases: TGTGCCAGCAGTTCCCCCGACAGGGGGCATCATGGCTACACCTTC.

This clonotype was counted ten times or more. The chain uses TRBV6-1 and TRBJ1-5; D gene unclear. Germline CDR1 is MNHNS and CDR2 is SASEGT. There are 13 residues in the CDR3. The V gene lost 2 bases and the J gene lost 4 bases, with 6 bases spanning the gap. The CDR3 region is CASSERPNQPQHF. CDR3 DNA sequence: TGTGCCAGCAGTGAACGGCCGAATCAGCCCCAGCATTTT.

This clonotype was recorded many times. V gene TRBV21-1 combines with J gene TRBJ2-1; the table gives TRBD2 as D, unverified against the DNA. TRBV21-1 is a documented pseudogene. The CDR3 extends over 17 amino acids. As DNA, the CDR3 is TGTGCCAGCAGCCAAAGCAAAGGTAGCGGAAGGTGCAATGAGCAGTTCTTC. The encoded protein is CASSQSKGSGRCNEQFF.

V is TRBV7-3 and J is TRBJ2-5; D gene ambiguous. CDR1 is SGHTA, CDR2 FQGTGA, per germline. CDR3 length equals 13 residues. V was trimmed by 1 base and J by 1 base, leaving 4 bases between them. DNA of the CDR3: TGTGCCAGCAGCTTAATTCCCCAAGAGACCCAGTACTTC. Its protein product is CASSLIPQETQYF.

This clonotype turned up a few times. The chain has TRBV5-7 and TRBJ2-2, with 7 bases fitting TRBD2. TRBV5-7 is filed as an ORF, its function uncertain. The J segment lost 5 bases and the V segment lost 0 bases, leaving 4 bases of the junction unmatched. The CDR3 covers 15 residues. This CDR3 reads CASSLAGRDTGELFF. CDR3 coding DNA: TGTGCCAGCAGCTTGGCAGGGAGGGATACCGGGGAGCTGTTTTTT.

This clonotype was counted ten times or more. The chain combines TRBV12-3 or TRBV12-4 with TRBJ1-5; D not certain. CDR3 length: 14 residues. The V end was cut by 7 bases, the J end by 0 bases, with 10 bases between. CDR3 loop: CASTDVGSNQPQHF. The CDR3 DNA reads as TGTGCCAGCACCGACGTGGGTAGCAATCAGCCCCAGCATTTT.

This chain joins TRBV12-3 or TRBV12-4 and TRBJ2-7, with 7 bases matching TRBD2. The J segment lost 0 bases and the V segment lost 1 base, leaving 6 bases of the junction unmatched. The CDR3 is 16 amino acids. The CDR3 here is CASSLGQRGYSYEQYF. In nucleotides, the CDR3 is TGTGCCAGCAGTTTAGGGCAGCGGGGCTACTCCTACGAGCAGTACTTC.

In its sample, this clonotype was seen a few times. This chain uses TRBV18 with TRBJ2-4, with D hard to call. The germline V gene has CDR1 KGHSH and CDR2 LQKENI. V lost 0 bases to trimming and J lost 2 bases, with 11 bases between them. The CDR3 has 16 residues. The CDR3 here is CASSPPLRSPKNIQYF. Written as DNA, the CDR3 is TGTGCCAGCTCACCACCCCTCAGGTCCCCCAAAAACATTCAGTACTTC. Full variable domain (rest looked up from reference TRBV18 and TRBJ2-4): NAGVMQNPRHLVRRRGQEARLRCSPMKGHSHVYWYRQLPEEGLKFMVYLQKENIIDESGMPKERFSAEFPKEGPSILRIQQVVRGDSAAYFCASSPPLRSPKNIQYFGAGTRLSVL.

This clonotype was counted many times. The chain links TRBV5-1 to TRBJ1-1; 7 nucleotides agree with TRBD1. V was pared by 0 bases and J by 3 bases, with 8 bases of the junction left unmatched. In germline, CDR1 is SGHRS, CDR2 YFSETQ. This CDR3 contains 16 residues. CDR3 coding DNA: TGCGCCAGCAGCTTGGTGTTGGCAGGGGGGTACACTGAAGCTTTCTTT. This translates into CASSLVLAGGYTEAFF.

This clonotype was observed at least ten times. The chain recombines TRBV7-8 with TRBJ1-4; TRBD1 matches at 7 bases. The length of the CDR3 is 17 residues. V was pared by 5 bases and J by 5 bases, with 14 bases of the junction left unmatched. Germline CDR1 SGHVS, CDR2 FQNEAQ. Here the CDR3 DNA reads TGTGCCAGCAGCGCTGGCAGGGACCCAGGGGGAAATGAAAAACTGTTTTTT. Protein product: CASSAGRDPGGNEKLFF.

Ten or more counts support this clonotype. This chain's CDR3 is CAISEPYSGRKETQYF. The CDR3 DNA sequence: TGTGCCATCAGTGAGCCGTATAGCGGGAGGAAGGAGACCCAGTACTTC. V usage is TRBV10-3 and J usage is TRBJ2-5; 10 bases are a match to TRBD2. The junction had 8 bases not matched to a gene; V was cut back by 2 bases and J by 5 bases. Germline assignment: CDR1 ENHRY and CDR2 SYGVKD. The CDR3 contains 16 residues.

This clonotype was recorded at least ten times. The V and J genes are TRBV9 and TRBJ2-7; 7 nucleotides line up with TRBD1. Germline CDR1 and CDR2: SGDLS and YYNGEE. CDR3 size: 14 residues. Trimming at V came to 0 bases and at J to 3 bases, leaving 3 bases not matched to a gene. CDR3 DNA sequence: TGTGCCAGCAGCGTAGGGGACAGTTTCTACGAGCAGTACTTC. It is translated as CASSVGDSFYEQYF.

This clonotype was observed at least ten times. The chain uses TRBV7-6 and TRBJ1-1, with D unclear. The CDR3 contains 14 residues. Deletions cut 5 bases from V and 3 bases from J, with 13 bases between. From germline, CDR1 is SGHVS and CDR2 FNYEAQ. CDR3: CASSPLTGYTEAFF. The CDR3 DNA sequence: TGTGCCAGCAGCCCGCTAACGGGCTACACTGAAGCTTTCTTT.

This clonotype was observed many times. The chain carries TRBV29-1 and TRBJ2-6; the D is unclear. V was clipped by 5 bases and J by 2 bases, with 10 bases between them. The CDR3 spans 14 residues. The germline V gene encodes CDR1 SQVTM and CDR2 ANQGSEA. The CDR3 nucleotides read TGCAGCGTTTCAGATCGGCCTGGGGCCAACGTCCTGACTTTC. Amino acids: CSVSDRPGANVLTF.

Only a few counts were recorded for this clonotype. The genes are TRBV3-1 and TRBJ2-7; no clear D gene. This CDR3 contains 12 residues. Trimming pared 2 bases from V and 6 bases from J, leaving 8 bases between. The V gene's germline CDR1 is LGHDT and CDR2 YNNKEL (reference sequence). The CDR3 spells CASSQSASEQYF. The CDR3 bases are TGTGCCAGCAGCCAATCAGCGTCCGAGCAGTACTTC.

This clonotype was seen ten or more times. The chain recombines TRBV4-1 with TRBJ1-4; D remains unclear. The germline V gene encodes CDR1 MGHRA and CDR2 YSYEKL. Between the trimmed V and J ends, which lost 2 bases and 7 bases, there was a span of 5 bases. The CDR3 runs 12 residues. CDR3 residues: CASSQPSEKLFF. CDR3 bases: TGCGCCAGCAGCCAACCTAGTGAAAAACTGTTTTTT.

This clonotype was counted many times. The chain carries TRBV5-1 and TRBJ2-1, with 7 bases that match TRBD2. With V trimmed by 2 bases and J by 7 bases, 6 bases remained unmatched. The CDR3 has 14 residues. From germline, CDR1 is SGHRS and CDR2 YFSETQ. CDR3 sequence: CASSFRGSNNEQFF. CDR3 nucleotides: TGCGCCAGCAGCTTCCGCGGGAGTAATAATGAGCAGTTCTTC. The entire variable domain, with the rest obtained from reference TRBV5-1 and TRBJ2-1, is as follows: KAGVTQTPRYLIKTRGQQVTLSCSPISGHRSVSWYQQTPGQGLQFLFEYFSETQRNKGNFPGRFSGRQFSNSRSEMNVSTLELGDSALYLCASSFRGSNNEQFFGPGTRLTVL.